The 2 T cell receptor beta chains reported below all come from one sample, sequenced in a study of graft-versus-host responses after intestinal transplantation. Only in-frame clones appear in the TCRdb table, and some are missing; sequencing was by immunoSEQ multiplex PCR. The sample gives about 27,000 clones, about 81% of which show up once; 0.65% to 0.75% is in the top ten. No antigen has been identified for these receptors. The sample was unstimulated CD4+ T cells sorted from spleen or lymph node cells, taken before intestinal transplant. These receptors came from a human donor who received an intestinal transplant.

CDR3 nucleotides: TGTGCCAGCAGTGGCCCGGGGCAGGGGAGGACTGAAGCTTTCTTT. Translating gives CASSGPGQGRTEAFF. The chain has TRBV6-1 and TRBJ1-1, with D possibly being TRBD1 (6 bases). Trimming took off 4 bases at V and 5 bases at J, with 17 bases between the two ends. The CDR3 runs 15 residues. Germline V gene lookup returns CDR1 MNHNS and CDR2 SASEGT.

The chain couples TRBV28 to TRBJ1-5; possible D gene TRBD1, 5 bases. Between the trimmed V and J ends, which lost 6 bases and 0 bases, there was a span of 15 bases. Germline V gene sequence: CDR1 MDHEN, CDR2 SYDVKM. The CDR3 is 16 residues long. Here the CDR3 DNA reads TGTGCCAGCAGAGATGGGGGGGATTATAGCAATCAGCCCCAGCATTTT. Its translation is CASRDGGDYSNQPQHF.